This T cell receptor (beta chain) was sequenced in a study of shared T cell receptors in the human thymus. The CDR3 extends over 15 amino acids. Germline values: CDR1 SGHVS, CDR2 FNYEAQ. V trimming: 1 base; J trimming: 3 bases; junction bases outside the gene matches: 6. Only in-frame clones appear in the TCRdb table, and some are missing; sequencing was by immunoSEQ multiplex PCR. This table holds 500,000 to 550,000 clones, approximately 80% found once. These same records also appear under a second study, on human thymus T cells.

The genes are TRBV7-6 and TRBJ2-7, with 7 bases that match TRBD1. This receptor was obtained from a boy less than two years old with a congenital heart defect. The sequencing input was thymocytes. In DNA form, the CDR3 reads TGTGCCAGCAGCTTAGAGGGACAGTCCTGCTACGAGCAGTACTTC. Translating gives CASSLEGQSCYEQYF. Combining the CDR3 with reference TRBV7-6 and TRBJ2-7 gives the whole variable domain GAGVSQSPRYKVTKRGQDVALRCDPISGHVSLYWYRQALGQGPEFLTYFNYEAQQDKSGLPNDRFSAERPEGSISTLTIQRTEQRDSAMYRCASSLEGQSCYEQYFGPGTRLTVT.